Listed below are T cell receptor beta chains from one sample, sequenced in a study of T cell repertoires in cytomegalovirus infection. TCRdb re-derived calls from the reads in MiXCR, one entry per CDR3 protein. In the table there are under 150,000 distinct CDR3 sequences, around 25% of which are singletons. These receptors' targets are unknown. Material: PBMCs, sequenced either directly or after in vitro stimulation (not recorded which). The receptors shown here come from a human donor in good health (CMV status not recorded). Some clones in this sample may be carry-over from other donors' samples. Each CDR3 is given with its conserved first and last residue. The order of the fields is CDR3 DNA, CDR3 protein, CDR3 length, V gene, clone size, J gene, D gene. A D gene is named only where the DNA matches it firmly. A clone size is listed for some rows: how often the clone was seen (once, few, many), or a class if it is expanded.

CDR3 DNA: TGTGCCAGCAGCTTGGTGGGTCAGAGCAATCAGCCCCAGCATTTT; CDR3 protein: CASSLVGQSNQPQHF; CDR3 length: 15; V gene: TRBV5-6; clone size: few; J gene: TRBJ1-5; D gene: -
CDR3 DNA: TGTGCCAGTAGAGATAGCGGGAGGGCCGGTAATGAGCAGTTCTTC; CDR3 protein: CASRDSGRAGNEQFF; CDR3 length: 15; V gene: TRBV2; clone size: -; J gene: TRBJ2-1; D gene: TRBD2
CDR3 DNA: TGTGCCAGCGTACCAGGGACAGGGAGAGGCTATGGCTACACCTTC; CDR3 protein: CASVPGTGRGYGYTF; CDR3 length: 15; V gene: TRBV7-2; clone size: many; J gene: TRBJ1-2; D gene: TRBD1
CDR3 DNA: TGCGCCAGCAGCCAAGATGGGACAGGGAATCAGCCCCAGCATTTT; CDR3 protein: CASSQDGTGNQPQHF; CDR3 length: 15; V gene: TRBV4-3; clone size: -; J gene: TRBJ1-5; D gene: TRBD1
CDR3 DNA: TGTGCCAGCAACTTAAGAGCGGATGAGCAGTTCTTC; CDR3 protein: CASNLRADEQFF; CDR3 length: 12; V gene: TRBV7-2; clone size: many; J gene: TRBJ2-1; D gene: -
CDR3 DNA: TGTGCCAGCAGTCAACCAGCGGGAGAGTCCGAGCAGTACTTC; CDR3 protein: CASSQPAGESEQYF; CDR3 length: 14; V gene: TRBV6-2/TRBV6-3; clone size: few; J gene: TRBJ2-7; D gene: TRBD2
CDR3 DNA: TGTGCCAGTAGTATCGAGAGGGGAAACATTCAGTACTTC; CDR3 protein: CASSIERGNIQYF; CDR3 length: 13; V gene: TRBV19; clone size: once; J gene: TRBJ2-4; D gene: -
CDR3 DNA: TGTGCCAGCAGTTTAGGGGCTAGCGCCTACGAGCAGTACTTC; CDR3 protein: CASSLGASAYEQYF; CDR3 length: 14; V gene: TRBV27; clone size: many; J gene: TRBJ2-7; D gene: -
CDR3 DNA: TGCGCCAGCAGCCAAGTGTCGGGGGAAAAAGCTTTCTTT; CDR3 protein: CASSQVSGEKAFF; CDR3 length: 13; V gene: TRBV4-1; clone size: few; J gene: TRBJ1-1; D gene: -
CDR3 DNA: TGTGCCAGCAGCCCAAGTGTGGGCTCCTACAATGAGCAGTTCTTC; CDR3 protein: CASSPSVGSYNEQFF; CDR3 length: 15; V gene: TRBV7-4; clone size: -; J gene: TRBJ2-1; D gene: -
CDR3 DNA: TGTGCCAGCAGTCCACTAGGGACTAGGGACGAGCAGTACTTC; CDR3 protein: CASSPLGTRDEQYF; CDR3 length: 14; V gene: TRBV27; clone size: -; J gene: TRBJ2-7; D gene: TRBD2
CDR3 DNA: TGTGCCAGCAGCTTGGGCGGCGGCAACTCCTACAATGAGCAGTTCTTC; CDR3 protein: CASSLGGGNSYNEQFF; CDR3 length: 16; V gene: TRBV5-6; clone size: -; J gene: TRBJ2-1; D gene: -
CDR3 DNA: TGCAGCGTTGTGATAGGCATGAACACTGAAGCTTTCTTT; CDR3 protein: CSVVIGMNTEAFF; CDR3 length: 13; V gene: TRBV29-1; clone size: -; J gene: TRBJ1-1; D gene: -
CDR3 DNA: TGTGCCAGCAGTGCCTCTCGAAGGGGGTCTAACACTGAAGCTTTCTTT; CDR3 protein: CASSASRRGSNTEAFF; CDR3 length: 16; V gene: TRBV6-1; clone size: few; J gene: TRBJ1-1; D gene: -
CDR3 DNA: TGTGCCAGCAGCCGCACCGCCCAGGGTGGACCTGGAAACACCATATATTTT; CDR3 protein: CASSRTAQGGPGNTIYF; CDR3 length: 17; V gene: TRBV6-8; clone size: few; J gene: TRBJ1-3; D gene: -
CDR3 DNA: TGTGCCAGCAGCTTGGCAGGGGCTTTTTACGAGCAGTACTTC; CDR3 protein: CASSLAGAFYEQYF; CDR3 length: 14; V gene: TRBV5-6; clone size: -; J gene: TRBJ2-7; D gene: -
CDR3 DNA: TGTGCCAGCAGCCCCAGGGGGCGCCCCCAAGAGACCCAGTACTTC; CDR3 protein: CASSPRGRPQETQYF; CDR3 length: 15; V gene: TRBV7-2; clone size: -; J gene: TRBJ2-5; D gene: TRBD1
CDR3 DNA: TGTGCCAGCAGTGATCTTAGCGGGAGGGTAGAGACCCAGTACTTC; CDR3 protein: CASSDLSGRVETQYF; CDR3 length: 15; V gene: TRBV12-3/TRBV12-4; clone size: -; J gene: TRBJ2-5; D gene: TRBD2
CDR3 DNA: TGTGCCAGCACCCTTCCCGGGGAAGGGAATCAGCCCCAGCATTTT; CDR3 protein: CASTLPGEGNQPQHF; CDR3 length: 15; V gene: TRBV27; clone size: -; J gene: TRBJ1-5; D gene: -
CDR3 DNA: TGTGCCAGCAGTTGGCTAGCGGGAGTCCTAACAGGGGCCAACGTCCTGACTTTC; CDR3 protein: CASSWLAGVLTGANVLTF; CDR3 length: 18; V gene: TRBV12-3/TRBV12-4; clone size: few; J gene: TRBJ2-6; D gene: TRBD2
CDR3 DNA: TGCAGTGCTAGAGATCCTAGCGGGAGAACTCAAGAGACCCAGTACTTC; CDR3 protein: CSARDPSGRTQETQYF; CDR3 length: 16; V gene: TRBV20-1; clone size: few; J gene: TRBJ2-5; D gene: TRBD2
CDR3 DNA: TGTGCCAGCAGCTTTGGCCGGAGCACCCAGTACTTC; CDR3 protein: CASSFGRSTQYF; CDR3 length: 12; V gene: TRBV7-2; clone size: many; J gene: TRBJ2-5; D gene: -
CDR3 DNA: TGCAGCGTTGACCTAGCGGCGAACACCGGGGAGCTGTTTTTT; CDR3 protein: CSVDLAANTGELFF; CDR3 length: 14; V gene: TRBV29-1; clone size: -; J gene: TRBJ2-2; D gene: TRBD2
CDR3 DNA: TGTGCCAGCAGTTTATTGGGTGGGGACACTGAAGCTTTCTTT; CDR3 protein: CASSLLGGDTEAFF; CDR3 length: 14; V gene: TRBV12-3/TRBV12-4; clone size: -; J gene: TRBJ1-1; D gene: -
CDR3 DNA: TGCGCCAGCAGCTTGGGAGGGACCGCGGGCCAAGAGCCCCAGCATTTT; CDR3 protein: CASSLGGTAGQEPQHF; CDR3 length: 16; V gene: TRBV5-1; clone size: -; J gene: TRBJ1-5; D gene: -
CDR3 DNA: TGCAGTGCTCCAGCTAGCGGGAGGTCAGATACGCAGTATTTT; CDR3 protein: CSAPASGRSDTQYF; CDR3 length: 14; V gene: TRBV20-1; clone size: -; J gene: TRBJ2-3; D gene: TRBD2